A selection of T cell receptor beta chains follows, all from one sample in a study of blood T cell repertoires in COVID-19. The protocol was immunoSEQ multiplex PCR, while the TCRdb copy is restricted to in-frame clones and leaves out a portion. In the table there are over 60,000 clones, over 60% of which are singletons. Sequencing used peripheral blood. The receptors shown here come from a man aged 55 to 69 with COVID-19, enrolled during active disease. CDR3s include the opening cysteine and the closing phenylalanine or tryptophan. The order of the fields is clone size, V gene, J gene, CDR3 protein. Not every row has a clone size; where given, it reads once, few, many or a size class.

>-|TRBV4-1|TRBJ2-6
CASSQDTSAGANVLTF
>few|TRBV12-3/TRBV12-4|TRBJ2-7
CASSTQGSSEQYF
>-|TRBV6-6|TRBJ1-1
CASSYSRVSEAFF
>-|TRBV12-3/TRBV12-4|TRBJ1-2
CASSSGGPGGYTF
>-|TRBV20-1|TRBJ2-3
CSASRRGGSTDTQYF
>-|TRBV19|TRBJ1-2
CASSMLETNYGYTF
>-|TRBV30|TRBJ1-4
CAWSVRGEKLFF
>-|TRBV10-2|TRBJ2-5
CASSTGLAGRQTQYF
>once|TRBV7-3|TRBJ2-2
CASSLESGDYTGELFF
>once|TRBV6-6|TRBJ2-5
CASSYSGLQETQYF
>-|TRBV7-9|TRBJ2-1
CALLSEVLAGEGYEQFF
>-|TRBV28|TRBJ1-4
CASSALTETNEKLFF
>-|TRBV6-5|TRBJ2-1
CASTKGLAGGNEQFF
>few|TRBV30|TRBJ2-1
CAWSPKPVAGGYNEQFF
>-|TRBV18|TRBJ2-7
CASSPGQLGVNEQYF
>-|TRBV30|TRBJ2-3
CAWNKGLADTDTQYF
>-|TRBV3-1/TRBV3-2|TRBJ1-2
CASSRGTGGLYGYTF
>-|TRBV3-1/TRBV3-2|TRBJ2-3
CASTTAGFTDTQYF
>-|TRBV12-3/TRBV12-4|TRBJ2-1
CASSPRGVNEQFF
>-|TRBV2|TRBJ2-5
CASKDRAGETQYF
>-|TRBV11-2|TRBJ1-3
CASSFPGGSGNTIYF
>-|TRBV10-3|TRBJ1-3
CAIRTGQAGNTIYF
>-|TRBV11-2|TRBJ2-5
CASSPPFEGRGQETQYF
>once|TRBV7-9|TRBJ2-3
CASSYTSGSTDTQYF
>few|TRBV2|TRBJ1-6
CASSEQGSPLHF
>-|TRBV18|TRBJ2-7
CASSPTGIYEQYF
>-|TRBV5-1|TRBJ2-5
CASSLDRVYQETQYF
>-|TRBV6-5|TRBJ2-7
CASTMTGSSYEQYF
>-|TRBV10-3|TRBJ2-2
CAISGDRDTGELFF
>-|TRBV11-2|TRBJ1-2
CASRTRQGAGYGYTF
>-|TRBV6-4|TRBJ1-5
CASSDPGQPQHF
>once|TRBV2|TRBJ1-2
CASSVSDVPGGYTF
>-|TRBV29-1|TRBJ2-3
CSVGTYGGADTQYF
>few|TRBV13|TRBJ2-7
CASTRTGRRYEQYF
>-|TRBV28|TRBJ1-1
CASSLRTGSTEAFF
>-|TRBV5-6|TRBJ2-5
CASSPVTLGETQYF
>once|TRBV27|TRBJ2-7
CASTRTGSYEQYF
>-|TRBV11-3|TRBJ2-7
CASSPRTGAYEQYF
>once|TRBV2|TRBJ1-1
CASRLRDRVNTEAFF
>-|TRBV19|TRBJ2-3
CASSIDLGQAGDTQYF
>-|TRBV7-3|TRBJ2-5
CASSFQGGHQETQYF
>few|TRBV6-6|TRBJ1-2
CASRGQGGLGYTF
>-|TRBV29-1|TRBJ2-5
CSVTGTSFETQYF
>once|TRBV7-9|TRBJ1-4
CASSPTGQTNEKLFF
>few|TRBV28|TRBJ2-2
CAGSDRTGELFF
>-|TRBV28|TRBJ1-4
CASSPPGQGSQKLFF
>-|TRBV11-2|TRBJ2-5
CASRGQGPPRETQYF
>-|TRBV11-2|TRBJ2-1
CASSSGLAPNEQFF
>once|TRBV4-2|TRBJ2-7
CASSQDVRGAPYEQYF
>-|TRBV11-2|TRBJ1-3
CASSGGTVGNTIYF
>-|TRBV7-2|TRBJ2-5
CASSSQNRHQETQYF
>-|TRBV4-2|TRBJ1-5
CASSPQFSNQPQHF
>-|TRBV2|TRBJ1-2
CASSPGQGFYGYTF
>-|TRBV5-1|TRBJ1-1
CASSAGTVDEAFF
>-|TRBV6-4|TRBJ2-1
CASSVDRGPINEQFF
>-|TRBV10-1|TRBJ2-1
CASSSGTSADNEQFF
>once|TRBV21-1|TRBJ2-7
CASSVGDRDPYEQYF